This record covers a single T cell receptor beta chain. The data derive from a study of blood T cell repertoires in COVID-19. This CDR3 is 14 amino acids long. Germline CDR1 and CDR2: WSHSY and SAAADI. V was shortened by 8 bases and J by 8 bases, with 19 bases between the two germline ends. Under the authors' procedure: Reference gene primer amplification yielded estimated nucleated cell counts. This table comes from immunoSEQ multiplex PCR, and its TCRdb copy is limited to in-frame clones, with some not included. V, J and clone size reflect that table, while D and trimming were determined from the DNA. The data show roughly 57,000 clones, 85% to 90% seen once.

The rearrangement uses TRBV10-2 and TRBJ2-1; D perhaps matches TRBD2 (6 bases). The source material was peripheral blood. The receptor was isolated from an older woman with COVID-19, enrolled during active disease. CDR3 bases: TGCGCCAGCGCGTTGACTAGAAGATGGGATGAGCAGTTCTTC. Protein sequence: CASALTRRWDEQFF.